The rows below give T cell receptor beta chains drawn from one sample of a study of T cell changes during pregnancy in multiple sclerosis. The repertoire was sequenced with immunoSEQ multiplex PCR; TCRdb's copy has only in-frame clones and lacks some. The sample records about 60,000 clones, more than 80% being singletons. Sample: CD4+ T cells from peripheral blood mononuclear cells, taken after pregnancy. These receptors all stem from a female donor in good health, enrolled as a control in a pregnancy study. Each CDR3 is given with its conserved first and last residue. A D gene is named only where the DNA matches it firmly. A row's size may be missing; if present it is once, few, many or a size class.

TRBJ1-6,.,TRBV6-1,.,CASSGAGANSPLHF,TGTGCCAGCTCAGGTGCAGGGGCCAATTCACCCCTCCACTTT
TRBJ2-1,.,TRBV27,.,CASSRDLSSYNEQFF,TGTGCCAGCAGCCGGGACTTATCTTCCTACAATGAGCAGTTCTTC
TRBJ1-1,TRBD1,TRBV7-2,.,CASSLYRGATEAFF,TGTGCCAGCAGCTTGTACAGGGGAGCCACTGAAGCTTTCTTT
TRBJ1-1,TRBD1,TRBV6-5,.,CASSWDSLNTEAFF,TGTGCCAGCAGTTGGGACAGCCTGAACACTGAAGCTTTCTTT
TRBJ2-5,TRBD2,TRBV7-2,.,CASSLWSGGVEETQYF,TGTGCCAGCAGCTTATGGAGCGGGGGGGTGGAAGAGACCCAGTACTTC
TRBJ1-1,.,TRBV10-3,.,CAAGGQTNTEAFF,TGTGCCGCGGGAGGACAAACGAACACTGAAGCTTTCTTT
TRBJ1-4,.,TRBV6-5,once,CASSSGRANEKLFF,TGTGCCAGCAGTTCAGGCAGAGCCAATGAAAAACTGTTTTTT
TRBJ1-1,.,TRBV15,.,CATSRDRQAAEAFF,TGTGCCACCAGCAGAGATCGACAGGCGGCTGAAGCTTTCTTT
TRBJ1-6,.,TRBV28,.,CASTPRSPPLHF,TGTGCCAGCACCCCTCGGAGCCCTCCCCTCCACTTT
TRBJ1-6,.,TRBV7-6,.,CASSLLYSPLHF,TGTGCCAGCAGCTTACTGTATTCACCCCTCCACTTT
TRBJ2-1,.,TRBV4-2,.,CASSQLLREDNEQFF,TGTGCCAGCAGCCAATTACTCCGTGAGGACAATGAGCAGTTCTTC
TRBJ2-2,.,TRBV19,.,CASGQVNTGELFF,TGTGCCAGTGGCCAGGTTAACACCGGGGAGCTGTTTTTT
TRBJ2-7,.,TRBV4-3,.,CASSGRAGASYEQYF,TGCGCCAGCAGCGGGAGGGCGGGGGCCTCCTACGAGCAGTACTTC
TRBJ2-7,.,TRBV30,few,CAWSVADYEQYF,TGTGCCTGGAGTGTAGCTGATTACGAGCAGTACTTC
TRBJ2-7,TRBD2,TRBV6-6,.,CASRTLLAGGYEQYF,TGTGCCAGCAGAACCCTACTAGCGGGGGGATACGAGCAGTACTTC
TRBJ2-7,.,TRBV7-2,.,CASSVQGLGNEQYF,TGTGCCAGCAGCGTACAGGGCCTTGGGAACGAGCAGTACTTC
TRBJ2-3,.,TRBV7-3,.,CASSITRVDTQYF,TGTGCCAGCAGTATAACCCGGGTAGATACGCAGTATTTT
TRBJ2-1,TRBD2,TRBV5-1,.,CASSLAGMAGGFYNEQFF,TGCGCCAGCAGCTTGGCAGGGATGGCGGGGGGATTCTACAATGAGCAGTTCTTC
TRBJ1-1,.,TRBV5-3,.,CARSLKKGDAEAFF,TGTGCCAGAAGCTTGAAAAAGGGGGACGCTGAAGCTTTCTTT
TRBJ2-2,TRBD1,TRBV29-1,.,CSARQGQTGELFF,TGCAGCGCTCGACAGGGCCAGACCGGGGAGCTGTTTTTT
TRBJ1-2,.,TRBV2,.,CASSIAGANYGYTF,TGTGCCAGCAGTATTGCAGGCGCGAACTATGGCTACACCTTC
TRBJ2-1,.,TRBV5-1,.,CASSFARGAYNEQFF,TGCGCCAGCAGCTTTGCCCGGGGGGCGTACAATGAGCAGTTCTTC
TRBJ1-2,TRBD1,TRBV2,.,CASSFDRASNYGYTF,TGTGCCAGCAGTTTCGACAGGGCTTCTAACTATGGCTACACCTTC
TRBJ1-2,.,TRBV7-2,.,CASKPAGFDYGYTF,TGTGCCAGCAAGCCGGCAGGGTTTGACTATGGCTACACCTTC
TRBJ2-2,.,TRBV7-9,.,CASSLDINTGELFF,TGTGCCAGCAGCTTAGACATAAACACCGGGGAGCTGTTTTTT
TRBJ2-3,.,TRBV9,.,CASSPGGPTHTDTQYF,TGTGCCAGCAGCCCCGGGGGTCCCACACACACAGATACGCAGTATTTT
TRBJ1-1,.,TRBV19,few,CASSIMGAGAFF,TGTGCCAGTAGTATCATGGGGGCGGGAGCTTTCTTT
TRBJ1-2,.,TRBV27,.,CASSFRREANYGYTF,TGTGCCAGCAGTTTTCGCAGGGAAGCTAACTATGGCTACACCTTC
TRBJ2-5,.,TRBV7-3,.,CAGSLSQQETQYF,TGTGCCGGCAGCTTAAGCCAGCAAGAGACCCAGTACTTC
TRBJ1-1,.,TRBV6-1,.,CAGVVTGQNTEAFF,TGTGCCGGAGTTGTAACAGGGCAGAACACTGAAGCTTTCTTT
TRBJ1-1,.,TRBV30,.,CAWSGQFGTEAFF,TGTGCCTGGAGTGGACAGTTTGGGACTGAAGCTTTCTTT
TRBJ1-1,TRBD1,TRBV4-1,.,CASSQDSMTGPQAFF,TGCGCCAGCAGCCAAGATAGTATGACAGGGCCGCAAGCTTTCTTT
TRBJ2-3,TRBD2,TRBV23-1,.,CASSQSGGLAGGTDTQYF,TGCGCCAGCAGTCAATCGGGAGGACTAGCGGGCGGCACAGATACGCAGTATTTT
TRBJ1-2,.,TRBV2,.,CASGLEDIENYGYTF,TGTGCCAGTGGCCTTGAAGACATAGAAAACTATGGCTACACCTTC
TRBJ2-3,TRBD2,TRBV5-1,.,CASSLSGVSTDTQYF,TGCGCCAGCAGCCTTAGCGGGGTTAGCACAGATACGCAGTATTTT
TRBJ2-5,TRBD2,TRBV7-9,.,CASSLRGASETQYF,TGTGCCAGCAGCTTGCGGGGGGCTTCGGAGACCCAGTACTTC
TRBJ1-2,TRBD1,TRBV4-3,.,CASSPQDRMGYGYTF,TGCGCCAGCAGCCCCCAGGACAGGATGGGGTATGGCTACACCTTC